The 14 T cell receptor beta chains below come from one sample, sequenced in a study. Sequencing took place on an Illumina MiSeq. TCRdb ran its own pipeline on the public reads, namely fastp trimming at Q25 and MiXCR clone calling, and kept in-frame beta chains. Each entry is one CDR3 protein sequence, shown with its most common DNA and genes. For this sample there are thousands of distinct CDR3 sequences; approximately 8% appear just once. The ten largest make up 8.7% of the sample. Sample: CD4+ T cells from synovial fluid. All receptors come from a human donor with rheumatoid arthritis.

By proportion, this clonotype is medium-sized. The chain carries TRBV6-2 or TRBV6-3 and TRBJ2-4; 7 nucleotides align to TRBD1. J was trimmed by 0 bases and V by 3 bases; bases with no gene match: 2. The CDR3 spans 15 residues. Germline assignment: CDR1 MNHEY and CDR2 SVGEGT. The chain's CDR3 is CASSYDRAAKNIQYF. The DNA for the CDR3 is TGTGCCAGCAGTTATGACAGGGCAGCCAAAAACATTCAGTACTTC.

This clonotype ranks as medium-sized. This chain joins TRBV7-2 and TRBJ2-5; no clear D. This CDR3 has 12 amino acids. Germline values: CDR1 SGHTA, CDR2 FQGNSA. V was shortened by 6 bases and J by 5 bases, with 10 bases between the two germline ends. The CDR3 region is CASRSLGETQYF. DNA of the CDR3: TGTGCCAGCAGGTCGTTGGGGGAGACCCAGTACTTC.

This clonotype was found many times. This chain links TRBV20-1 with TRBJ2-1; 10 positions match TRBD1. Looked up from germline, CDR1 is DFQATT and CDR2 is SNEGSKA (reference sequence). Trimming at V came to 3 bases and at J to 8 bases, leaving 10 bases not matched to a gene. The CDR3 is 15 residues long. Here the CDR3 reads CSASHDRGQFDEQFF. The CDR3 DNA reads TGCAGTGCTAGTCACGACAGGGGGCAATTCGATGAGCAGTTCTTC.

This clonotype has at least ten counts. CDR3: CASSQEVRGRSSTDTQYF. For the CDR3, the DNA is TGTGCCAGCAGCCAAGAGGTGAGGGGGCGTTCTAGCACAGATACGCAGTATTTT. The chain is built from TRBV4-2 and TRBJ2-3; TRBD1 matches at 7 bases. Germline V lookup: CDR1 LGHNA, CDR2 YNFKEQ. Trimming removed 0 bases from V and 0 bases from J; junction bases left unmatched: 9. This CDR3 is 18 amino acids long.

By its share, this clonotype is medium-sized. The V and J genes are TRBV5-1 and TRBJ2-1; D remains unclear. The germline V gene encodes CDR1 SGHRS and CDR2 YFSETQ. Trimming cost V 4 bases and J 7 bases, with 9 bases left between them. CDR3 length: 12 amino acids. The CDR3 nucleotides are TGCGCCAGCAGCCGAAAGTGGAATGAGCAGTTCTTC. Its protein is CASSRKWNEQFF.

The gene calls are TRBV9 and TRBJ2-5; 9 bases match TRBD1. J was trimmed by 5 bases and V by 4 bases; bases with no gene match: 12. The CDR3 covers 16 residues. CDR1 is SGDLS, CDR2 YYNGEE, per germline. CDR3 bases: TGTGCCAGCAGCCCTTACGGGGGACAGGGTTTGGAGACCCAGTACTTC. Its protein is CASSPYGGQGLETQYF.

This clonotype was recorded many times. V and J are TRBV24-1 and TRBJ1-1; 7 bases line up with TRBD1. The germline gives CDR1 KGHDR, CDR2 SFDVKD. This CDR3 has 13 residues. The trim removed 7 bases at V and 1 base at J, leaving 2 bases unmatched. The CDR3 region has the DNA TGTGCCACCAGGGGACAGACGAACACTGAAGCTTTCTTT. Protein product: CATRGQTNTEAFF.

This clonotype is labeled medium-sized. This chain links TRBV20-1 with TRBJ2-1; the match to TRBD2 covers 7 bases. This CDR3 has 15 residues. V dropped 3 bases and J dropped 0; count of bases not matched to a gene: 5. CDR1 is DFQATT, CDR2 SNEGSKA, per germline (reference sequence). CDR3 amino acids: CSASGGVISYNEQFF. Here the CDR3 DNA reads TGCAGTGCTAGTGGGGGGGTGATCTCCTACAATGAGCAGTTCTTC.

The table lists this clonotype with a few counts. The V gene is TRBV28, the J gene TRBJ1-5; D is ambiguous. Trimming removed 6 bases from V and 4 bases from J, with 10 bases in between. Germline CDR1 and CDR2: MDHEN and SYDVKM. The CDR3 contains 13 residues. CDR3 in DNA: TGTGCCAGCAGGTTTACATTGAATCAGCCCCAGCATTTT. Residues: CASRFTLNQPQHF.

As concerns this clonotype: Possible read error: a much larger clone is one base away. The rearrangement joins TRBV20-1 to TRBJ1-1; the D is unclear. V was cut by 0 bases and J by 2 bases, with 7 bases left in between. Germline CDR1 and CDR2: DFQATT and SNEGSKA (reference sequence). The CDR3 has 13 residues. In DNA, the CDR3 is TGCAGTGCTAGAGATCGGCTTAACACTGAAGCTTTCTTT. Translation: CSARDRLNTEAFF.

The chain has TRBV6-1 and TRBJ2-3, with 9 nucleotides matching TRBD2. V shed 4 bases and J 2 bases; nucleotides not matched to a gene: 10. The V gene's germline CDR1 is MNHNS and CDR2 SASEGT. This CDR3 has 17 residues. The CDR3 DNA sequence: TGTGCCAGCAGTGTCCTCTTAGCGGGAGCGGCCACAGATACGCAGTATTTT. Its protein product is CASSVLLAGAATDTQYF.

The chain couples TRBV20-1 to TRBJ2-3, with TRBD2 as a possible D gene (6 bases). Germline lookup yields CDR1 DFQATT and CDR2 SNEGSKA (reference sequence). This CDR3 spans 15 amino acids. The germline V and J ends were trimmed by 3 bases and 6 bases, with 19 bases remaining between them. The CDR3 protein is CSASKGRGTGDTQYF. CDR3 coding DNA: TGCAGTGCTAGTAAAGGTCGCGGGACCGGGGATACGCAGTATTTT.

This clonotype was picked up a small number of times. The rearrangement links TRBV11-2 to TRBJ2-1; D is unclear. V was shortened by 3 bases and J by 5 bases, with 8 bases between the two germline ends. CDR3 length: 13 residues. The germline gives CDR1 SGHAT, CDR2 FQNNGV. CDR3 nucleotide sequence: TGTGCCAGCAGCTTCTACGCGGACAATGAGCAGTTCTTC. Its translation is CASSFYADNEQFF.

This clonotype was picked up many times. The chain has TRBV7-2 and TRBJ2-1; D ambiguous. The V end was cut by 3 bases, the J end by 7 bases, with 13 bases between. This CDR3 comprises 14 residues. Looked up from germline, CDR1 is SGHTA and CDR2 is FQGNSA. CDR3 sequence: CASSFTTATNEQFF. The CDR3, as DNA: TGTGCCAGCAGCTTCACGACGGCCACTAATGAGCAGTTCTTC.